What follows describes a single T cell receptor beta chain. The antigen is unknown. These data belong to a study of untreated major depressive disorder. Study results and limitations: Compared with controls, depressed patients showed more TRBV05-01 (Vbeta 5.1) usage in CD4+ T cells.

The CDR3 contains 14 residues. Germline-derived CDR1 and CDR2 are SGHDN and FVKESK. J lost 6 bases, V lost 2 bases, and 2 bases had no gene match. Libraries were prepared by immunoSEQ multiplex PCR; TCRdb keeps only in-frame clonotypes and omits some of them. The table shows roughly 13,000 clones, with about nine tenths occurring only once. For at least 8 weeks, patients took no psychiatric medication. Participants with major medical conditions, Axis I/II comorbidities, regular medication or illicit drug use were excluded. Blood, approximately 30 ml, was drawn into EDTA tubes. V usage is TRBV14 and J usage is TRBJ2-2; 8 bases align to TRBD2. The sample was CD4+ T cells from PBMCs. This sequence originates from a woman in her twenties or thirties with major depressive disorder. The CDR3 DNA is TGTGCCAGCAGCCAAACCGGGAGGGCCGGGGAGCTGTTTTTT. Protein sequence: CASSQTGRAGELFF.